Below are 2 T cell receptor beta chains sequenced from a single sample in a study of shared clonotypes between healthy human individuals. The repertoire was sequenced with immunoSEQ multiplex PCR; TCRdb's copy has only in-frame clones and lacks some. Of about 2 million clones in the sample, about 95% are singletons; the top ten hold around 1.1%. Naive CD8 isolation took CD45RO-negative cells positively selected for CCR7 and excluded terminally differentiated effector memory CD45RA+ cells. Input material: naive CD8+ T cells sorted from blood. The receptors come from a man between 18 and 29 years old in good health.

The chain joins TRBV27 to TRBJ2-3, with 8 bases aligning to TRBD1. CDR3 length: 15 residues. The germline V gene encodes CDR1 MNHEY and CDR2 SMNVEV (reference sequence). Trimming removed 1 base from V and 6 bases from J; junction bases left unmatched: 6. The CDR3 protein is CASSLFQGAMDTQYF. CDR3 bases: TGTGCCAGCAGTTTATTCCAGGGGGCGATGGATACGCAGTATTTT.

The V call is TRBV5-1, the J call TRBJ2-5; 11 nucleotides agree with TRBD2. Per the germline V gene, CDR1 is SGHRS and CDR2 is YFSETQ. The CDR3 covers 17 residues. The junction had 9 bases not matched to a gene; V was cut back by 0 bases and J by 5 bases. CDR3 amino acids: CASSLEVSGRARETQYF. The CDR3 DNA is TGCGCCAGCAGCTTGGAGGTTAGCGGGAGGGCCCGGGAGACCCAGTACTTC.